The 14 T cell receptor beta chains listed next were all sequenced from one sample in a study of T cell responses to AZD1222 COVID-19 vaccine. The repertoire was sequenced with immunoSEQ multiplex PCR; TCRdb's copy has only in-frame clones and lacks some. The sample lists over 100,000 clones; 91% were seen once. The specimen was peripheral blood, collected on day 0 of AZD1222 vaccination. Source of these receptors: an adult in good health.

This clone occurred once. CDR3 coding DNA: TGTGCCAGCTCACCAGGGGTCCTTACGACCTACGAGCAGTACTTC. The encoded protein is CASSPGVLTTYEQYF. The chain recombines TRBV18 with TRBJ2-7, with no clear D. The V end was cut by 2 bases, the J end by 2 bases, with 13 bases between. Germline V lookup: CDR1 KGHSH, CDR2 LQKENI. The CDR3 spans 15 residues.

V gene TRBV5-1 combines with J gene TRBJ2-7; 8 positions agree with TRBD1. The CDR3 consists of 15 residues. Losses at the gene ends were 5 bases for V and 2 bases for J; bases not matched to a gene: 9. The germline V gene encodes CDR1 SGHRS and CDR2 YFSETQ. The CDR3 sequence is CASSLPDRAPYEQYF. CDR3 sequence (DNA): TGCGCCAGCAGTCTCCCGGACAGGGCTCCCTACGAGCAGTACTTC.

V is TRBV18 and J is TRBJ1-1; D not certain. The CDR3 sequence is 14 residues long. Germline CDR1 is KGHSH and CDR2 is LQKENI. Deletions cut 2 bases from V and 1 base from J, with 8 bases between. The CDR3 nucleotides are TGTGCCAGCTCACCATACCAGGAGAACACTGAAGCTTTCTTT. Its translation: CASSPYQENTEAFF.

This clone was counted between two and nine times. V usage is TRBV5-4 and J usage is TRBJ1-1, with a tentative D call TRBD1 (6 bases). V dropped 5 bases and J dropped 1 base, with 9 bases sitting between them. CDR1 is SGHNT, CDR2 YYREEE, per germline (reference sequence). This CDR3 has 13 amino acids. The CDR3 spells CASRPQGNTEAFF. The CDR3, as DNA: TGTGCCAGCAGACCACAGGGGAACACTGAAGCTTTCTTT.

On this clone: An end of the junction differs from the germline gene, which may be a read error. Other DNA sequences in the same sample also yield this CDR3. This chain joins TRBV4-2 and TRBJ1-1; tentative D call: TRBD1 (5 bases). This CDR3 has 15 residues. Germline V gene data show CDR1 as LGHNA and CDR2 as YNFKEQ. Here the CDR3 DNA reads TGTGCTAGCAGCCCCCTGGGGCAGGCCGTAGGTAAAGCTTTCTTT. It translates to CASSPLGQAVGKAFF.

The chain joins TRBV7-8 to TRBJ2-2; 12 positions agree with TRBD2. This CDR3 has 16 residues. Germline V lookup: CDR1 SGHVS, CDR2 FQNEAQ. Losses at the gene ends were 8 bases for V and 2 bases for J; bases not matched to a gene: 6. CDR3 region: CASPTSGGINTGELFF. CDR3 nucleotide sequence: TGTGCCAGCCCCACTAGCGGGGGGATCAACACCGGGGAGCTGTTTTTT.

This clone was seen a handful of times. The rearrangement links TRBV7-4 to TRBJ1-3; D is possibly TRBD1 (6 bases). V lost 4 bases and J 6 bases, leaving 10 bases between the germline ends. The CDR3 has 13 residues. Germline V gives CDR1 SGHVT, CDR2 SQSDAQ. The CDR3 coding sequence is TGTGCCAGCAGCTCTCAGGGGAAAAACACCATATATTTT. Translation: CASSSQGKNTIYF.

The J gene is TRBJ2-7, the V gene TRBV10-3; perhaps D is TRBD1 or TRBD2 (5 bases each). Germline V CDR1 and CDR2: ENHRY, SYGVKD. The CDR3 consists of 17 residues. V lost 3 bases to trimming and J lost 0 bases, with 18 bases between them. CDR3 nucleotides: TGTGCCATCAGTGATGGTCGTCGTGGGGGAAGCTCCTACGAGCAGTACTTC. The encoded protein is CAISDGRRGGSSYEQYF.

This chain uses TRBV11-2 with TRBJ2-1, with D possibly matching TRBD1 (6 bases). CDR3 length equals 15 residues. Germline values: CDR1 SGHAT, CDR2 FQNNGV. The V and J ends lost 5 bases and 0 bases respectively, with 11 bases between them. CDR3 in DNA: TGTGCCAGCAGCCGGGACATCGACTCCTACAATGAGCAGTTCTTC. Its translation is CASSRDIDSYNEQFF.

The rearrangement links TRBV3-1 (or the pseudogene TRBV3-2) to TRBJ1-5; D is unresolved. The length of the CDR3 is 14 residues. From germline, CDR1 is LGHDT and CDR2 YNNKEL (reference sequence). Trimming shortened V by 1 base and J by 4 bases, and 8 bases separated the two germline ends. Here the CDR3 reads CASSQGFGNQPQHF. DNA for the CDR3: TGTGCCAGCAGCCAAGGGTTCGGTAATCAGCCCCAGCATTTT.

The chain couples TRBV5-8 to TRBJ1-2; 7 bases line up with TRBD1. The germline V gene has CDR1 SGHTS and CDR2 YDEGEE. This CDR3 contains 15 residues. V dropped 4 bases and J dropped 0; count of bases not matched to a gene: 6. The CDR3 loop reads CASSLTGTANYGYTF. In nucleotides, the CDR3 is TGTGCCAGCAGCCTAACCGGGACAGCTAACTATGGCTACACCTTC.

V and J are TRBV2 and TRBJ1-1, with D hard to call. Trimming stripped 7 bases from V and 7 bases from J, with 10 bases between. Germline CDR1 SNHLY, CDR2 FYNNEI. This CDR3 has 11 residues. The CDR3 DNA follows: TGTGCCAGCACCAGGTCTTATGAAGCTTTCTTT. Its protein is CASTRSYEAFF.

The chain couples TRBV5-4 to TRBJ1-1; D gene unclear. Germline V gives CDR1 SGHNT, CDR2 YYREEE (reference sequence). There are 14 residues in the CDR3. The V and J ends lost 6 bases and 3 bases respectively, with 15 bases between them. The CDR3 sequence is CASTKDGKDTEAFF. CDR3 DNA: TGTGCCAGCACCAAAGACGGGAAAGACACTGAAGCTTTCTTT.

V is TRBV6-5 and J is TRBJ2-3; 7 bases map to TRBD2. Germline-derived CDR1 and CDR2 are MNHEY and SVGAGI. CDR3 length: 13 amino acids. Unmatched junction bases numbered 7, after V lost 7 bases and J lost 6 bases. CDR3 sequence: CASMTGTKDTQYF. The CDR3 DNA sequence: TGTGCCAGCATGACCGGGACTAAGGATACGCAGTATTTT.